These T cell receptor beta chains were read from a single sample in a study of cytomegalovirus exposure and HLA in healthy donors. Assay: immunoSEQ multiplex PCR; the TCRdb copy retains only in-frame clones and omits some. The sample shows about 130,000 clones, more than 65% of them seen only once. Material for sequencing was PBMCs. The receptor set was obtained from a male donor in good health and CMV-seropositive. CDR3s include the opening cysteine and the closing phenylalanine or tryptophan.

V gene: TRBV30; J gene: TRBJ1-3; CDR3 protein: CAWSVLSRGDTIYF
V gene: TRBV18; J gene: TRBJ1-6; CDR3 protein: CASSPTGGSSPLHF
V gene: TRBV28; J gene: TRBJ1-4; CDR3 protein: CASSLTTGNEKLFF
V gene: TRBV7-2; J gene: TRBJ2-5; CDR3 protein: CASSLGATSFETQYF
V gene: TRBV5-6; J gene: TRBJ2-7; CDR3 protein: CASSFGAGGSYEQYF
V gene: TRBV7-9; J gene: TRBJ2-7; CDR3 protein: CASSPIDEQYF
V gene: TRBV28; J gene: TRBJ2-3; CDR3 protein: CASSRIGAADTQYF
V gene: TRBV27; J gene: TRBJ2-3; CDR3 protein: CASSLNRGGNTDTQYF
V gene: TRBV2; J gene: TRBJ2-2; CDR3 protein: CASSDLAGAAGELFF
V gene: TRBV7-2; J gene: TRBJ2-1; CDR3 protein: CASSFRLAGSSYNEQFF
V gene: TRBV7-9; J gene: TRBJ2-5; CDR3 protein: CASSLARQGGQETQYF
V gene: TRBV7-3; J gene: TRBJ2-6; CDR3 protein: CASSQIGLAGGGANGLTF
V gene: TRBV27; J gene: TRBJ2-2; CDR3 protein: CATRGLAGGSTGELFF
V gene: TRBV6-4; J gene: TRBJ2-1; CDR3 protein: CASSDSGTSDEQFF
V gene: TRBV5-1; J gene: TRBJ2-4; CDR3 protein: CASSPGQGMYIQYF
V gene: TRBV6-1; J gene: TRBJ1-5; CDR3 protein: CASRTGTGNQPQHF
V gene: TRBV4-2; J gene: TRBJ2-1; CDR3 protein: CASSQGTASGVVYNEQFF
V gene: TRBV27; J gene: TRBJ2-3; CDR3 protein: CASSLIGQNTDTQYF
V gene: TRBV11-2; J gene: TRBJ2-1; CDR3 protein: CASSPDRPAYNEQFF
V gene: TRBV6-4; J gene: TRBJ1-1; CDR3 protein: CASRRTGSENTEAFF
V gene: TRBV27; J gene: TRBJ1-4; CDR3 protein: CASSPGGGANEKLFF
V gene: TRBV5-1; J gene: TRBJ2-7; CDR3 protein: CASSLGLAGSMNEQYF
V gene: TRBV6-6; J gene: TRBJ2-1; CDR3 protein: CASSLGGFEQFF
V gene: TRBV5-4; J gene: TRBJ2-1; CDR3 protein: CASSSGLAGVGSYNEQFF
V gene: TRBV11-2; J gene: TRBJ1-6; CDR3 protein: CASSSGPGTGFVNSPLHF
V gene: TRBV28; J gene: TRBJ1-2; CDR3 protein: CASSRDNGSGYGYTF
V gene: TRBV5-1; J gene: TRBJ1-4; CDR3 protein: CASSLDGQGNEKLFF
V gene: TRBV6-1; J gene: TRBJ2-2; CDR3 protein: CASSDPTSATNTGELFF
V gene: TRBV5-4; J gene: TRBJ2-7; CDR3 protein: CFFKQKAAYEQYF
V gene: TRBV28; J gene: TRBJ1-1; CDR3 protein: CASSFGGSNTEAFF
V gene: TRBV7-6; J gene: TRBJ2-3; CDR3 protein: CASSLVGGVNTDTQYF
V gene: TRBV27; J gene: TRBJ2-7; CDR3 protein: CASSPPARAYEQYF
V gene: TRBV29-1; J gene: TRBJ2-5; CDR3 protein: CSVAASGTNTQYF
V gene: TRBV28; J gene: TRBJ2-2; CDR3 protein: CASRPRDRANTGELFF
V gene: TRBV19; J gene: TRBJ1-6; CDR3 protein: CASSRDNPPGQSSYNSPLHF
V gene: TRBV28; J gene: TRBJ2-3; CDR3 protein: CASSLAGTDTQYF
V gene: TRBV6-5; J gene: TRBJ1-4; CDR3 protein: CASSPGTGYGKLFF
V gene: TRBV2; J gene: TRBJ2-3; CDR3 protein: CATGLAGVTDTQYF
V gene: TRBV27; J gene: TRBJ2-2; CDR3 protein: CASSFTLRVGNTGELFF
V gene: TRBV2; J gene: TRBJ2-7; CDR3 protein: CASSSGGIAYEQYF
V gene: TRBV6-1; J gene: TRBJ2-5; CDR3 protein: CASSSFSGRETQYF
V gene: TRBV6-4; J gene: TRBJ2-2; CDR3 protein: CASRLRAGDHGELFF
V gene: TRBV7-8; J gene: TRBJ2-1; CDR3 protein: CASSSAHRQGFNEQFF
V gene: TRBV9; J gene: TRBJ1-1; CDR3 protein: CASSANFRGSTEAFF